One and the same sample provided the 2 T cell receptor beta chains below, sequenced in a study of cytomegalovirus exposure and HLA in healthy donors. Data came from immunoSEQ multiplex PCR; TCRdb stores just in-frame clones and leaves some out. The sample has 250,000 to 350,000 clones; just over 85% are singletons. Sequenced sample: PBMCs. All receptors derive from a woman between 18 and 29 years old in good health and CMV-seronegative.

The gene calls are TRBV27 and TRBJ2-7; D remains ambiguous. Trimming cost V 10 bases and J 2 bases, with 15 bases left between them. CDR3 length equals 13 residues. Per germline, CDR1 MNHEY and CDR2 SMNVEV (reference sequence). The CDR3 loop is CATGRWRTYEQYF. The CDR3 region has the DNA TGTGCCACGGGTCGGTGGCGCACCTACGAGCAGTACTTC.

The genes are TRBV7-3 and TRBJ2-1; 7 bases align to TRBD2. The V gene end was trimmed by 1 base and the J gene end by 4 bases; junction bases not matched to a gene: 4. Germline V gives CDR1 SGHTA, CDR2 FQGTGA. The CDR3 covers 15 residues. CDR3 amino acids: CASSLIGTTYNEQFF. The CDR3 bases are TGTGCCAGCAGCTTAATAGGGACTACGTACAATGAGCAGTTCTTC.